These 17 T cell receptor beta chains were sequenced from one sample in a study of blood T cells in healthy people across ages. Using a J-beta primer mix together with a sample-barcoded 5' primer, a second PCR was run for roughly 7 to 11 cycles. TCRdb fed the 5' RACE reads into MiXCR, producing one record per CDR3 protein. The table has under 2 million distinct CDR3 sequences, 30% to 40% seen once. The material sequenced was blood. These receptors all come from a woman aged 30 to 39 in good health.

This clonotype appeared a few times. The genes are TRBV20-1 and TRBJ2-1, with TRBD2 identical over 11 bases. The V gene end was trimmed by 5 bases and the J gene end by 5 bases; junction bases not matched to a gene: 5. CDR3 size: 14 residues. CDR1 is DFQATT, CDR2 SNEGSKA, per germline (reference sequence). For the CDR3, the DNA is TGCAGTGCTGGAGGGACTAGCGGACACAATGAGCAGTTCTTC. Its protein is CSAGGTSGHNEQFF.

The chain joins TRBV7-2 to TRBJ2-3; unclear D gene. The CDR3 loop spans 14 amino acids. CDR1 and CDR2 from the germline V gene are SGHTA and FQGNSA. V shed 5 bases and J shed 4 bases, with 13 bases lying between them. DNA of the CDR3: TGTGCCAGCAGCCAAGATCTGCCAGCAGATACGCAGTATTTT. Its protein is CASSQDLPADTQYF.

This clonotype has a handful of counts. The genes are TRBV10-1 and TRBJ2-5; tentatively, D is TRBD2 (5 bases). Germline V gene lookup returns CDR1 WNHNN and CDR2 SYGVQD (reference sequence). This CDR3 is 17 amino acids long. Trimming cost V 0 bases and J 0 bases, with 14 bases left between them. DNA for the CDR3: TGCGCCAGCAGTGAGTCCATTGTCGGGGAGTACCAAGAGACCCAGTACTTC. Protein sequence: CASSESIVGEYQETQYF.

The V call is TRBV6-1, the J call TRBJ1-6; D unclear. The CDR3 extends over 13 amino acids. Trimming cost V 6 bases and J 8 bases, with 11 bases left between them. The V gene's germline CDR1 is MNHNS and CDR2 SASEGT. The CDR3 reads CASRIDKDSPLHF. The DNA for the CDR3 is TGTGCCAGCAGAATAGACAAGGATTCACCCCTCCACTTT.

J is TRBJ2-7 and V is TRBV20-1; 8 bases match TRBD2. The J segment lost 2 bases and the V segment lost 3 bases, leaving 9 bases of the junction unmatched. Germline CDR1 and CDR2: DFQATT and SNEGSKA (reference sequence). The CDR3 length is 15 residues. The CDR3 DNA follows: TGCAGTGCTAGTAGCGGGGACGTACCGACCTACGAGCAGTACTTC. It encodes CSASSGDVPTYEQYF.

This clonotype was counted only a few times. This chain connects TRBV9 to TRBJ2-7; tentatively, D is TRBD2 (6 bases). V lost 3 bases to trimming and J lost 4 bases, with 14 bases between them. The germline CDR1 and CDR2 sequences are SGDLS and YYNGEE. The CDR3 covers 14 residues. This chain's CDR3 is CASSGRDSPYEQYF. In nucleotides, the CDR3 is TGTGCCAGCAGCGGTAGGGACTCTCCTTACGAGCAGTACTTC. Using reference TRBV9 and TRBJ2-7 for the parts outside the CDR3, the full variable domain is DSGVTQTPKHLITATGQRVTLRCSPRSGDLSVYWYQQSLDQGLQFLIQYYNGEERAKGNILERFSAQQFPDLHSELNLSSLELGDSALYFCASSGRDSPYEQYFGPGTRLTVT.

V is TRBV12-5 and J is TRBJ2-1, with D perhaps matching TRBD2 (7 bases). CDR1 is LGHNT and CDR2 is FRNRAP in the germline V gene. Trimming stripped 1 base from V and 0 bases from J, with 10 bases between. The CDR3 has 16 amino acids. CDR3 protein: CASGLGGGGSYNEQFF. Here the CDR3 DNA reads TGTGCTAGTGGTTTGGGAGGGGGGGGCTCCTACAATGAGCAGTTCTTC.

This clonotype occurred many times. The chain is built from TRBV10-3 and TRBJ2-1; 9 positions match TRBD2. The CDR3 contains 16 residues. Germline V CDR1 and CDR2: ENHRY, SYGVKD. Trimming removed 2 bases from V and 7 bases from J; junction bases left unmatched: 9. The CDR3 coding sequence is TGTGCCATCAGTGAGACCAGCGGGGGGCCGCAGAATGAGCAGTTCTTC. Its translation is CAISETSGGPQNEQFF.

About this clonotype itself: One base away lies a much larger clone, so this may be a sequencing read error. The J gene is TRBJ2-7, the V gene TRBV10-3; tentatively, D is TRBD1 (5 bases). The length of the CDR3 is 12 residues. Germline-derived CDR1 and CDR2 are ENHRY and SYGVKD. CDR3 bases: TGTACCATCGGACAAATCTCCTACGAGCAGTACTTC. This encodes CTIGQISYEQYF.

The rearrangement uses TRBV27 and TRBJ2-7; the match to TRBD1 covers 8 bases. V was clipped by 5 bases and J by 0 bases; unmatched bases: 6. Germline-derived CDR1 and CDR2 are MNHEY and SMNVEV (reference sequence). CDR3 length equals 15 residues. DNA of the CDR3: TGTGCCAGCAGTACAAGACAGGGGAGCTCCTACGAGCAGTACTTC. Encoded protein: CASSTRQGSSYEQYF.

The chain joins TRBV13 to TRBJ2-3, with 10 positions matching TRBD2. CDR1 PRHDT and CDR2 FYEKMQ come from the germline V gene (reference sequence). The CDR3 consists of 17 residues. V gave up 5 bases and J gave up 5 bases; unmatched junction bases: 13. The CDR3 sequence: CASSPPTAGGQRDTQYF. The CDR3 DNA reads TGTGCCAGCAGCCCCCCTACAGCGGGGGGGCAGCGAGATACGCAGTATTTT.

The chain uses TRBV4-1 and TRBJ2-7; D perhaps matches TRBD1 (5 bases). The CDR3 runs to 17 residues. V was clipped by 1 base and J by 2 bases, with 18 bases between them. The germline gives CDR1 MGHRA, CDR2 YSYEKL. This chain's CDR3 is CASSQVALPAGTYEQYF. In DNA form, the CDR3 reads TGCGCCAGCAGCCAAGTCGCTCTTCCGGCAGGGACCTACGAGCAGTACTTC.

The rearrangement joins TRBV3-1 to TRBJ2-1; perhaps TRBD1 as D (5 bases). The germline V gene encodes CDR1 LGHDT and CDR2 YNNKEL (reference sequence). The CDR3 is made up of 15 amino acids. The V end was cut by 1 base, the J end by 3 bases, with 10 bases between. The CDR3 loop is CASSQVSGIYNEQFF. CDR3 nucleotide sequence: TGTGCCAGCAGCCAAGTTTCAGGGATCTACAATGAGCAGTTCTTC.

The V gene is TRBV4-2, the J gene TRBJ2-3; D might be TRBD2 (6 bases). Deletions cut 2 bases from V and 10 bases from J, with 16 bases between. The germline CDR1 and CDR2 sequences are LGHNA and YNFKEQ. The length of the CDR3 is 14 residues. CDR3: CASSQPHLATAQYF. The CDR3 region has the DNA TGTGCCAGCAGCCAACCCCATCTAGCGACCGCGCAGTATTTT.

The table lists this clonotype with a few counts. The CDR3 sequence is CASSHPRGGVNEQYF. The CDR3 nucleotides are TGTGCCAGCAGTCACCCACGGGGAGGAGTGAACGAGCAGTACTTC. The chain employs TRBV27 and TRBJ2-7, with TRBD2 as a possible D gene (6 bases). V lost 5 bases to trimming and J lost 5 bases, with 19 bases between them. CDR1 and CDR2 from the germline V gene are MNHEY and SMNVEV (reference sequence). The CDR3 contains 15 residues.

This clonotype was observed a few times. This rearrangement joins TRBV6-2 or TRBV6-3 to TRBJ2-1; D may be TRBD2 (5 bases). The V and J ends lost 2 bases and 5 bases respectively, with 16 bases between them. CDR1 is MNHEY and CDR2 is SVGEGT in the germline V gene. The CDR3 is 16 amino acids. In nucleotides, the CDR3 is TGTGCCAGCAGTTACCCCCCCGGACTGGGAAACAATGAGCAGTTCTTC. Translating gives CASSYPPGLGNNEQFF.

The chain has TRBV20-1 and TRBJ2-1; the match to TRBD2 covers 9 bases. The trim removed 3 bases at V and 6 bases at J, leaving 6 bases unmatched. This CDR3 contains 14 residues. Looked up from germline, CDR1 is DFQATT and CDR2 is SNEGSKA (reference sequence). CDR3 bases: TGCAGTGCTAGCTGGGGCGGGAGGGGCAATGAGCAGTTCTTC. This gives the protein CSASWGGRGNEQFF.